This T cell receptor (beta chain) was identified during a study of T cells after yellow fever vaccination. Points from the study as a whole: It was a small share of clonotypes that appeared in both CD4 and CD8 compartments. Clones from primary vaccination mostly reappeared after the booster (roughly 95% CD4, about 88% CD8). Weaker in magnitude, the secondary response showed a faster peak on day 5 versus 15.

Making TCR cDNA involved 5'RACE template switching, which added UMIs and a universal primer site. TCRdb re-called the 5' RACE reads through MiXCR, storing one row per CDR3 protein. Of some 670,000 distinct CDR3 sequences in the sample, 9% to 15% were seen once. The CDR3 runs 17 residues. This clonotype was detected only a few times. The antigen is not known. The chain joins TRBV21-1 to TRBJ2-2; the D call TRBD1 from the table was never checked on the DNA. TRBV21-1 constitutes a pseudogene. Source: PBMCs, taken on the day of the yellow fever booster vaccination. The TCR originated in a man in his thirties or forties who received the YFV17D yellow fever vaccine. The chain's CDR3 is CASSTRKPAGQVGELFF. CDR3 bases: TGTGCCAGCAGCACACGAAAGCCAGCGGGGCAGGTCGGGGAGCTGTTTTTT.